The present T cell receptor beta chain was sequenced within a study of T cell repertoires in cytomegalovirus infection. Study-level information: Selection of CMV epitopes for the study included recently identified HLA-C-restricted and well-studied HLA-B-restricted ones. Study-level findings and limits: Carriage of CMV together with the relevant HLA was identifiable through cumulative public TCR beta family frequency.

Via MiXCR, TCRdb re-called the reads, giving one row per CDR3 protein. The sample holds some 200,000 distinct CDR3 sequences, about 38% seen once. In regard to this clonotype: Antigen specificity is unknown.

Germline V CDR1 and CDR2: MNHEY, SMNVEV (reference sequence). The CDR3 totals 15 residues. V lost 4 bases to trimming and J lost 2 bases, with 12 bases between them. The sequencing here drew on CD8+ T cells from cultured PBMCs, taken from culture after CMV antigen stimulation. The receptor comes from a human donor in good health (CMV status not recorded). Some clones in this sample may be carry-over from other donors' samples. The chain uses TRBV27 and TRBJ1-5; tentative D call: TRBD1 (5 bases). CDR3: CASSWDRGGNQPQHF. The DNA for the CDR3 is TGTGCCAGCAGTTGGGATCGAGGGGGCAATCAGCCCCAGCATTTT.